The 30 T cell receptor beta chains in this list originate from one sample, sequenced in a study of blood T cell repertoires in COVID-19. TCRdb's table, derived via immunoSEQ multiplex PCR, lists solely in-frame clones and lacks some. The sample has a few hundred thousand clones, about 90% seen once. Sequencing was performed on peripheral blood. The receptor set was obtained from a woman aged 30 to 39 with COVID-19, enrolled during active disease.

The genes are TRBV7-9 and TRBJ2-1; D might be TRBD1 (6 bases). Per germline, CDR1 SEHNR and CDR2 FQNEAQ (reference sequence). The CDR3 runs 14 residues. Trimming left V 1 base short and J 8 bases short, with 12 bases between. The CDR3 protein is CASSLVVEGDEQFF. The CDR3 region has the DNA TGTGCCAGCAGCTTAGTGGTCGAGGGGGATGAGCAGTTCTTC.

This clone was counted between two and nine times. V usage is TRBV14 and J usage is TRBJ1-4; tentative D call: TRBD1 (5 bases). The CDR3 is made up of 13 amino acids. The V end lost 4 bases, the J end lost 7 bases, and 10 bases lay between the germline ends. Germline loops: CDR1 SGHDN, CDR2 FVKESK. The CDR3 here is CASSRVGGEKLFF. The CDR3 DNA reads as TGTGCCAGCAGCCGGGTGGGGGGTGAAAAACTGTTTTTT. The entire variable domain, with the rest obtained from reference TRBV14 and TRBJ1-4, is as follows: EAGVTQFPSHSVIEKGQTVTLRCDPISGHDNLYWYRRVMGKEIKFLLHFVKESKQDESGMPNNRFLAERTGGTYSTLKVQPAELEDSGVYFCASSRVGGEKLFFGSGTQLSVL.

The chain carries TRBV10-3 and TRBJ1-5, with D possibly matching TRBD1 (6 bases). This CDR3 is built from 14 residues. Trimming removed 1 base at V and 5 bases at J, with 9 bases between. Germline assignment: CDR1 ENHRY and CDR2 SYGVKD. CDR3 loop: CAISEFRGDQPQHF. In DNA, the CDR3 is TGTGCCATCAGTGAGTTCAGGGGAGATCAGCCCCAGCATTTT.

CDR3 coding DNA: TGCGCCAGCAGCCAGGGTGGTGGGACAGGGGGCACGGATGAGCAGTTCTTC. Residues: CASSQGGGTGGTDEQFF. V usage is TRBV4-3 and J usage is TRBJ2-1; 12 nucleotides agree with TRBD1. Losses at the gene ends were 3 bases for V and 8 bases for J; bases not matched to a gene: 11. Germline V CDR1 and CDR2: LGHNA, YSLEER. The CDR3 extends over 17 amino acids.

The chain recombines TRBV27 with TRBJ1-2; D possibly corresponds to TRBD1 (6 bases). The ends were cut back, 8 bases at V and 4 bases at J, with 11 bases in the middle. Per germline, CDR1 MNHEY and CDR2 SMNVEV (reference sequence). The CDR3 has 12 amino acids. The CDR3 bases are TGTGCCAGCCCCGGGACAAGCTATGGCTACACCTTC. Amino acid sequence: CASPGTSYGYTF.

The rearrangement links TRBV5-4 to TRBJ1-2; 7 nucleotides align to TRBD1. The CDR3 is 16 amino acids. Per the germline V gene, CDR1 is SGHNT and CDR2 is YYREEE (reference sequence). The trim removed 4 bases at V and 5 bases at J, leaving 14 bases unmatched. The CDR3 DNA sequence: TGTGCCAGCAGCATCGGACGACAGGGACAACTATATGGCTACACCTTC. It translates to CASSIGRQGQLYGYTF.

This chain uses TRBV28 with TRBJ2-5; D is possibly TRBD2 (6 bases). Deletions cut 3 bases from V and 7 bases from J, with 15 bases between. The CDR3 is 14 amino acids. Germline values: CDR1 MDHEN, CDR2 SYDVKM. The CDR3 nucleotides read TGTGCCAGCAGTTTGGAGCTGCGGCGGGGGACCCAGTACTTC. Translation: CASSLELRRGTQYF.

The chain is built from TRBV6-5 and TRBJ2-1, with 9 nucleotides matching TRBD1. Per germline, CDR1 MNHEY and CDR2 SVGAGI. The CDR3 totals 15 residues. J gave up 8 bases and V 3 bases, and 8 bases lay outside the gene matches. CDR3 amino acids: CASSYFGTGTDEQFF. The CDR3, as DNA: TGTGCCAGCAGTTATTTCGGGACAGGGACCGATGAGCAGTTCTTC.

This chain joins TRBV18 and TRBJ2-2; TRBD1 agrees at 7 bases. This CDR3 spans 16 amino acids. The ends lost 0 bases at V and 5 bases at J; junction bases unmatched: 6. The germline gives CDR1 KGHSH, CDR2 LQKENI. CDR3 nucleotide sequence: TGTGCCAGCTCACCACCTTTGGGACAGTCGACCGGGGAGCTGTTTTTT. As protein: CASSPPLGQSTGELFF. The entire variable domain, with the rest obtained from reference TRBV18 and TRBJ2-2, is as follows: NAGVMQNPRHLVRRRGQEARLRCSPMKGHSHVYWYRQLPEEGLKFMVYLQKENIIDESGMPKERFSAEFPKEGPSILRIQQVVRGDSAAYFCASSPPLGQSTGELFFGEGSRLTVL.

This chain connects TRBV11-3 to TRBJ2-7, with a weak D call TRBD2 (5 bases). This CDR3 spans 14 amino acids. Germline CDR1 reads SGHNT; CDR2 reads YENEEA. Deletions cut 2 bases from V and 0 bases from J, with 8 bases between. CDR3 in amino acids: CASSLYRDSYEQYF. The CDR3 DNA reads TGTGCCAGCAGCTTATATCGGGACTCCTACGAGCAGTACTTC. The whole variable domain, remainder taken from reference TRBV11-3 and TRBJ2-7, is EAGVVQSPRYKIIEKKQPVAFWCNPISGHNTLYWYLQNLGQGPELLIRYENEEAVDDSQLPKDRFSAERLKGVDSTLKIQPAELGDSAVYLCASSLYRDSYEQYFGPGTRLTVT.

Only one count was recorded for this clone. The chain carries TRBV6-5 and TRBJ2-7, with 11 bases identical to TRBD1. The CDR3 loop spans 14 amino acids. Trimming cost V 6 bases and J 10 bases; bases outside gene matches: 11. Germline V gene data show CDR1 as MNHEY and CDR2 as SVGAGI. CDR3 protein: CASSGFWGQGEQYV. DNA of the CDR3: TGTGCCAGCAGCGGATTCTGGGGACAGGGGGAACAGTACGTC.

This chain's CDR3 is CASSLLAQGSGNTIYF. In DNA, the CDR3 is TGCGCCAGCAGCTTGTTGGCTCAGGGATCTGGAAACACCATATATTTT. V and J are TRBV5-1 and TRBJ1-3; D may be TRBD1 (5 bases). Trimming removed 1 base from V and 1 base from J, with 12 bases in between. The CDR3 consists of 16 residues. CDR1 SGHRS and CDR2 YFSETQ come from the germline V gene.

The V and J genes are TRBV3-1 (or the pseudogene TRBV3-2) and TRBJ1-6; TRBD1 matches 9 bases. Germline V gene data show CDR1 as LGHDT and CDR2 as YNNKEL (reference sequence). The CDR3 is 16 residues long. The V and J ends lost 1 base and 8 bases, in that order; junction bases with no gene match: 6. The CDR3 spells CASSQGTGQGYSPLHF. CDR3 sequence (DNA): TGTGCCAGCAGCCAAGGCACGGGACAGGGTTATTCACCCCTCCACTTT.

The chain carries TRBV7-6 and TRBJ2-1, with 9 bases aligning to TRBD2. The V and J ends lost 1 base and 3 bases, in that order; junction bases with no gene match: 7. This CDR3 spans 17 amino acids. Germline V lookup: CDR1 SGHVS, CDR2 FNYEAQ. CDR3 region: CASSLGSSGELYNEQFF. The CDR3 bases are TGTGCCAGCAGCTTAGGGTCTAGCGGGGAACTCTACAATGAGCAGTTCTTC.

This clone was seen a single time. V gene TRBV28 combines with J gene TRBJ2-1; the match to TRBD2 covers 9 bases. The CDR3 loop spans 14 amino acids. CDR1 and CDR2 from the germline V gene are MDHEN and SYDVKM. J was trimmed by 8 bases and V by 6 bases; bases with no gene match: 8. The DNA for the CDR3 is TGTGCCAGCAGAGGCGGGGGGGCCCTTGATGAGCAGTTCTTC. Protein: CASRGGGALDEQFF. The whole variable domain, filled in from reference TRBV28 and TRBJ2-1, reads DVKVTQSSRYLVKRTGEKVFLECVQDMDHENMFWYRQDPGLGLRLIYFSYDVKMKEKGDIPEGYSVSREKKERFSLILESASTNQTSMYLCASRGGGALDEQFFGPGTRLTVL.

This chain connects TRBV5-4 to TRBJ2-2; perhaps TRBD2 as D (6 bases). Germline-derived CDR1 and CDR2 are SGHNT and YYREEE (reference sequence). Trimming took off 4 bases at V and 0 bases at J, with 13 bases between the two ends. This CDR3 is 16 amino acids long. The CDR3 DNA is TGTGCCAGCAGCCTGGCCCGGGGGACGAACACCGGGGAGCTGTTTTTT. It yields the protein CASSLARGTNTGELFF.

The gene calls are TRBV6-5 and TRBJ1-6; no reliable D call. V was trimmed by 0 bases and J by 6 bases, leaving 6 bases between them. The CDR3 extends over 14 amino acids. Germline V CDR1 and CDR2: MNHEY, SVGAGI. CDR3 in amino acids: CASSYSSVNSPLHF. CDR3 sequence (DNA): TGTGCCAGCAGTTACTCGTCAGTTAATTCACCCCTCCACTTT.

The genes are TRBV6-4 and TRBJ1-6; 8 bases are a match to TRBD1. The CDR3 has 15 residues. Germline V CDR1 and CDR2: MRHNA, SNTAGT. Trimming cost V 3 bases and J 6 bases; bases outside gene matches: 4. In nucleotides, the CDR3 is TGTGCCAGCAGTGAATCAGGGGGCAGTAATTCACCCCTCCACTTT. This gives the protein CASSESGGSNSPLHF.

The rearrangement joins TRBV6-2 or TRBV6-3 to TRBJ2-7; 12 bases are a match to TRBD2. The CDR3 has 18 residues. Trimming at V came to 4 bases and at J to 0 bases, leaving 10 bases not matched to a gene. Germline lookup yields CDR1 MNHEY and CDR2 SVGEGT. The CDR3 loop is CASSFSTSGGYSSYEQYF. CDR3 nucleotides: TGTGCCAGCAGTTTTTCGACTAGCGGGGGTTATAGCTCCTACGAGCAGTACTTC.

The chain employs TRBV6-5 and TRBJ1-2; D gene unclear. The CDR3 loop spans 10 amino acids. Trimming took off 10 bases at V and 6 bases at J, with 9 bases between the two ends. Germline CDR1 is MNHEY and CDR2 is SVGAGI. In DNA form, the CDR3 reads TGTGCCATCTCAGGCCATGGCTACACCTTC. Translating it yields CAISGHGYTF.

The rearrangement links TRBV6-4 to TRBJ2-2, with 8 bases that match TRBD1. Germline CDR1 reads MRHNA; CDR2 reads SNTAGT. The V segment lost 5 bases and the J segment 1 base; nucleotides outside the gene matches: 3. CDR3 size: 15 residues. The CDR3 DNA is TGTGCCAGCAGTACCGGGACAGGGAACACCGGGGAGCTGTTTTTT. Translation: CASSTGTGNTGELFF.

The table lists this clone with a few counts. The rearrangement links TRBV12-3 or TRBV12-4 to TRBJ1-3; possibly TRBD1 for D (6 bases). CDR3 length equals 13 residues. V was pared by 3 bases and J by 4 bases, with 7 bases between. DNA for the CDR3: TGTGCCAGCAGTTTTGGGGGCGGAAACACCATATATTTT. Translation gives CASSFGGGNTIYF.

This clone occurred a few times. The CDR3 is CASSLGLAGQQETQYF. The CDR3 nucleotides read TGTGCCAGCAGCTTAGGGCTAGCGGGGCAGCAAGAGACCCAGTACTTC. The chain links TRBV7-9 to TRBJ2-5; 9 bases are a match to TRBD2. The CDR3 has 16 residues. Germline lookup yields CDR1 SEHNR and CDR2 FQNEAQ (reference sequence). The ends lost 1 base at V and 2 bases at J; junction bases unmatched: 5.

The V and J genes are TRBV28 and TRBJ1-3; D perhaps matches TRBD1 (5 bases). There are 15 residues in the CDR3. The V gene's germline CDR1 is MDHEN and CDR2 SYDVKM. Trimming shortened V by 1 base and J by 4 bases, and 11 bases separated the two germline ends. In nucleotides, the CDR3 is TGTGCCAGCAGTTTATTGTCAGGGCTCGGAAACACCATATATTTT. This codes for CASSLLSGLGNTIYF.

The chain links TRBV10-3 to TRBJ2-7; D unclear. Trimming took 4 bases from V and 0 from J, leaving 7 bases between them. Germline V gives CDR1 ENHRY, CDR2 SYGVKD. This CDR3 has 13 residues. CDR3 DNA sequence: TGTGCCATCAGTGCACTCCCCTCCTACGAGCAGTACGTC. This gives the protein CAISALPSYEQYV.

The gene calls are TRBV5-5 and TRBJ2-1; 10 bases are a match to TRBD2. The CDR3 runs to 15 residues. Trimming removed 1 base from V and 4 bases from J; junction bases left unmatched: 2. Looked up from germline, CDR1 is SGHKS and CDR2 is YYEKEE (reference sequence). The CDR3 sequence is CASSLWTSGYNEQFF. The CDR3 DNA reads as TGTGCCAGCAGCTTGTGGACTAGCGGATACAATGAGCAGTTCTTC.

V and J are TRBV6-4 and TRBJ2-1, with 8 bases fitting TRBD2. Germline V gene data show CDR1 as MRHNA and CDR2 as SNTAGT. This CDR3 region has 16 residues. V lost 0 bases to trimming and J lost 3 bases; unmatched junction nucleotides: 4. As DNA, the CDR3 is TGTGCCAGCAGTGACTCTCGTCGGGGGGGCTACAATGAGCAGTTCTTC. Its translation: CASSDSRRGGYNEQFF.

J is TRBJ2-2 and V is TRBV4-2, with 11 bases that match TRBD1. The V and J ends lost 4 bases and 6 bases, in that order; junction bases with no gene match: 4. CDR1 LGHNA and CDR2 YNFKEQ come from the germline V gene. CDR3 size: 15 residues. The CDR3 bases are TGTGCCAGCAGCCCTCCGGGACAGGGGGCCGGGGAGCTGTTTTTT. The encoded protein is CASSPPGQGAGELFF.

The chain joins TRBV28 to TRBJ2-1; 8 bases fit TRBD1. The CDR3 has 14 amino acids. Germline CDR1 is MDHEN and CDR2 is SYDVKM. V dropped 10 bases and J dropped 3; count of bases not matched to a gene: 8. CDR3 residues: CATSYRGDYNEQFF. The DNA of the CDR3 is TGTGCCACGTCATACAGGGGGGACTACAATGAGCAGTTCTTC.

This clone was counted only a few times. In DNA, the CDR3 is TGTGCCAGCAGTTACTTCCAGAACACTGAAGCTTTCTTT. This gives the protein CASSYFQNTEAFF. V usage is TRBV6-2 or TRBV6-3 and J usage is TRBJ1-1, with D uncertain. V was shortened by 1 base and J by 1 base, with 4 bases between the two germline ends. Germline-derived CDR1 and CDR2 are MNHEY and SVGEGT. The CDR3 is 13 residues long.